One and the same sample provided the 18 T cell receptor beta chains below, sequenced in a study of T cell repertoires in cytomegalovirus infection. The antigens of these receptors remain unknown. Each CDR3 protein gets one entry after TCRdb re-called the reads with MiXCR. The sample has about 180,000 distinct CDR3 sequences, less than 25% seen once; the top ten hold about 25%. The source was CD8+ T cells from cultured PBMCs, collected from culture after CMV antigen stimulation. The source is a human donor in good health (CMV status not recorded). Some clones in this sample may be carry-over from other donors' samples.

V gene TRBV7-9 combines with J gene TRBJ2-7; 7 bases agree with TRBD1. Trimming at V came to 6 bases and at J to 4 bases, leaving 6 bases not matched to a gene. The CDR3 loop spans 13 amino acids. Germline assignment: CDR1 SEHNR and CDR2 FQNEAQ (reference sequence). As DNA, the CDR3 is TGTGCCAGCAGTTCACCACAGGGGTACGAGCAGTACTTC. It specifies CASSSPQGYEQYF.

The chain recombines TRBV7-6 with TRBJ2-3, with a tentative D call TRBD2 (6 bases). The germline V and J ends were trimmed by 0 bases and 1 base, with 20 bases remaining between them. Germline lookup yields CDR1 SGHVS and CDR2 FNYEAQ. The CDR3 contains 19 residues. The CDR3 loop is CASSLARVEAEGGTDTQYF. CDR3 bases: TGTGCCAGCAGCTTAGCGCGGGTGGAGGCGGAGGGAGGCACAGATACGCAGTATTTT. The entire variable domain, with the rest obtained from reference TRBV7-6 and TRBJ2-3, is as follows: GAGVSQSPRYKVTKRGQDVALRCDPISGHVSLYWYRQALGQGPEFLTYFNYEAQQDKSGLPNDRFSAERPEGSISTLTIQRTEQRDSAMYRCASSLARVEAEGGTDTQYFGPGTRLTVL.

V is TRBV27 and J is TRBJ2-7, with D perhaps TRBD1 or TRBD2 (5 bases each). The CDR3 spans 13 residues. Germline V CDR1 and CDR2: MNHEY, SMNVEV (reference sequence). The V end lost 6 bases, the J end lost 7 bases, and 16 bases lay between the germline ends. CDR3 sequence (DNA): TGTGCCAGCAGGCCCCCCGGGGCTAGGGAGCAGTACTTC. Its protein is CASRPPGAREQYF.

This clonotype showed up just a few times. This chain uses TRBV19 with TRBJ1-5; possible D gene TRBD1, 5 bases. CDR1 and CDR2 (germline): LNHDA, SQIVND (reference sequence). This CDR3 has 19 amino acids. V lost 2 bases and J 1 base, leaving 21 bases between the germline ends. The CDR3 is CASSIQGLPIGVSNQPQHF. In DNA, the CDR3 is TGTGCCAGTAGTATACAGGGACTTCCTATCGGGGTCAGCAATCAGCCCCAGCATTTT.

This clonotype was counted a few times. This chain joins TRBV12-3 or TRBV12-4 and TRBJ1-2; D is possibly TRBD1 (6 bases). CDR3 length equals 14 residues. The V end lost 3 bases, the J end lost 4 bases, and 12 bases lay between the germline ends. CDR3 residues: CASSFQGTFYGYTF. The CDR3 DNA follows: TGTGCCAGCAGTTTCCAGGGGACCTTCTATGGCTACACCTTC.

This clonotype was seen only a few times. This rearrangement joins TRBV7-6 to TRBJ1-1; D gene unclear. The germline V gene encodes CDR1 SGHVS and CDR2 FNYEAQ. The CDR3 loop spans 16 amino acids. With 1 base removed from V and 0 bases from J, the gap between germline ends came to 12 bases. The CDR3 reads CASSLESLPLNTEAFF. The CDR3 DNA sequence: TGTGCCAGCAGCTTAGAGTCCCTCCCGTTGAACACTGAAGCTTTCTTT.

The chain employs TRBV7-2 and TRBJ1-1; TRBD1 agrees at 7 bases. J lost 0 bases, V lost 0 bases, and 4 bases had no gene match. This CDR3 spans 16 amino acids. Looked up from germline, CDR1 is SGHTA and CDR2 is FQGNSA. CDR3 DNA: TGTGCCAGCAGCTTAGCGAGGGACAGAATGAACACTGAAGCTTTCTTT. Its translation is CASSLARDRMNTEAFF.

CDR3 DNA sequence: TGTGCCAGCAGCTCCCGGACAGAGATCTACAATGAGCAGTTCTTC. Translation: CASSSRTEIYNEQFF. The chain couples TRBV7-9 to TRBJ2-1, with D maybe TRBD1 (6 bases). The CDR3 has 15 residues. The germline V gene has CDR1 SEHNR and CDR2 FQNEAQ (reference sequence). Trimming left V 4 bases short and J 3 bases short, with 13 bases between.

In its sample, this clonotype was seen a few times. The genes are TRBV6-2 or TRBV6-3 and TRBJ2-3; D gene ambiguous. V lost 0 bases and J lost 0, with 7 bases in between. The CDR3 loop spans 15 amino acids. Germline V lookup: CDR1 MNHEY, CDR2 SVGEGT. The CDR3 nucleotides are TGTGCCAGCAGTTACTCGACGGAAAGCACAGATACGCAGTATTTT. Encoded protein: CASSYSTESTDTQYF.

The J gene is TRBJ2-7, the V gene TRBV7-2; D not resolved. CDR3 length: 10 residues. V lost 8 bases and J lost 5, with 7 bases in between. The germline V gene encodes CDR1 SGHTA and CDR2 FQGNSA. The CDR3 DNA reads as TGTGCCAGCTTGTCCGACGAGCAGTACTTC. Amino acid sequence: CASLSDEQYF.

This clonotype has just a few counts. Here the CDR3 DNA reads TGTGCCAGCAGCCCTCAGGTTTCTAGCACAGATACGCAGTATTTT. It specifies CASSPQVSSTDTQYF. V is TRBV7-2 and J is TRBJ2-3; D call uncertain. The germline CDR1 and CDR2 sequences are SGHTA and FQGNSA. The CDR3 has 15 amino acids. The V and J ends lost 5 bases and 0 bases respectively, with 12 bases between them.

V and J are TRBV6-5 and TRBJ1-4, with no clear D. The CDR3 runs to 15 residues. Germline CDR1 MNHEY, CDR2 SVGAGI. V lost 3 bases and J 4 bases, leaving 12 bases between the germline ends. In DNA, the CDR3 is TGTGCCAGCAGTTATAGGGCGGGAATTAATGAAAAACTGTTTTTT. Residues: CASSYRAGINEKLFF.

The V and J genes are TRBV7-4 and TRBJ2-5; unclear D gene. The germline CDR1 and CDR2 sequences are SGHVT and SQSDAQ. V was clipped by 7 bases and J by 1 base, with 10 bases between them. This CDR3 spans 13 amino acids. CDR3 in amino acids: CASTAPGQETQYF. CDR3 coding DNA: TGTGCCAGCACCGCCCCGGGCCAAGAGACCCAGTACTTC.

This clonotype has ten or more counts. The rearrangement joins TRBV7-8 to TRBJ2-2, with D possibly being TRBD1 (5 bases). There are 14 residues in the CDR3. V was clipped by 5 bases and J by 2 bases, with 9 bases between them. The germline gives CDR1 SGHVS, CDR2 FQNEAQ. The CDR3 protein is CASSPTANTGELFF. The CDR3 DNA is TGTGCCAGCAGCCCGACAGCAAACACCGGGGAGCTGTTTTTT. The full variable domain, its missing parts supplied by reference TRBV7-8 and TRBJ2-2, is GAGVSQSPRYKVAKRGQDVALRCDPISGHVSLFWYQQALGQGPEFLTYFQNEAQLDKSGLPSDRFFAERPEGSVSTLKIQRTQQEDSAVYLCASSPTANTGELFFGEGSRLTVL.

This clonotype was recorded many times. The rearrangement links TRBV7-2 to TRBJ2-5; no clear D gene. This CDR3 has 10 amino acids. Germline V gene data show CDR1 as SGHTA and CDR2 as FQGNSA. The V end was cut by 5 bases, the J end by 5 bases, with 3 bases between. The CDR3 protein is CASSRETQYF. CDR3 DNA: TGTGCCAGCAGCAGGGAGACCCAGTACTTC.

V is TRBV6-1 and J is TRBJ1-6; perhaps TRBD1 as D (5 bases). Germline values: CDR1 MNHNS, CDR2 SASEGT. Trimming pared 6 bases from V and 0 bases from J, leaving 12 bases between. The CDR3 contains 16 residues. CDR3 sequence: CASSAPGTSYNSPLHF. CDR3 nucleotide sequence: TGTGCCAGCAGCGCCCCAGGGACCTCCTATAATTCACCCCTCCACTTT.

This clonotype was counted a few times. The CDR3 DNA reads TGTGCCAGCAGCCCCTGGGACAGAAACGATGATGGCTACACCTTC. Encoded protein: CASSPWDRNDDGYTF. The chain combines TRBV7-9 with TRBJ1-2, with 7 bases identical to TRBD1. There are 15 residues in the CDR3. CDR1 and CDR2 from the germline V gene are SEHNR and FQNEAQ (reference sequence). Trimming took 5 bases from V and 6 from J; bases not matched to a gene: 12.

The chain joins TRBV6-2 or TRBV6-3 to TRBJ1-5; 8 bases match TRBD1. The V and J ends lost 5 bases and 1 base, in that order; junction bases with no gene match: 10. CDR1 MNHEY and CDR2 SVGEGT come from the germline V gene. The length of the CDR3 is 17 residues. CDR3 bases: TGTGCCAGCAGTCTCAGGACAGGGTGGTCGAGCAATCAGCCCCAGCATTTT. Its protein is CASSLRTGWSSNQPQHF.